This TCR beta chain was sequenced for a study of CD8 T cells in Susac syndrome. V was pared by 0 bases and J by 3 bases, with 4 bases of the junction left unmatched. The CDR3 spans 16 residues. The germline CDR1 and CDR2 sequences are SGHRS and YFSETQ. Roughly 0.5 to 1 ug RNA was reverse transcribed with random hexamers. Amplification of TCR beta CDR3 spanned 54 Vbeta and 13 Jbeta via immunoSEQ multiplex PCR. TCRdb redid the calling of the immunoSEQ multiplex PCR reads with MiXCR, one entry per CDR3 protein. The sample records 150,000 to 200,000 distinct CDR3 sequences, roughly 92% being singletons. The receptor comes from a human donor in good health. Specimen: CD4+ T cells from PBMCs. The chain combines TRBV5-1 with TRBJ2-5; 11 bases agree with TRBD2. CDR3 nucleotides: TGCGCCAGCAGCTTGGGACTAGCGGGGAGAAAAGAGACCCAGTACTTC. This gives the protein CASSLGLAGRKETQYF.